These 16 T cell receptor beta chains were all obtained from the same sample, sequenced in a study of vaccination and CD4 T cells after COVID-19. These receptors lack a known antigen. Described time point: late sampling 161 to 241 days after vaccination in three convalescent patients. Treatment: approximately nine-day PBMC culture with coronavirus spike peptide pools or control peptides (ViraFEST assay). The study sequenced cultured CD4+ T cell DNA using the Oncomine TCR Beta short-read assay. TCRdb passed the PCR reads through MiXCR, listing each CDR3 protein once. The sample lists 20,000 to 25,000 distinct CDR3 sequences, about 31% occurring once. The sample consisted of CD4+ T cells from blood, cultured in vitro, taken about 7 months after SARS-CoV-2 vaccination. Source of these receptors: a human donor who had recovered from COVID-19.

The CDR3 loop reads CAIRRDTVGAALGTQYF. CDR3 bases: TGTGCCATCCGGCGGGACACGGTAGGGGCCGCGTTAGGGACGCAGTATTTT. The rearrangement joins TRBV10-3 to TRBJ2-3; D may be TRBD1 or TRBD2 (6 bases each). The V end lost 8 bases, the J end lost 9 bases, and 30 bases lay between the germline ends. This CDR3 has 17 amino acids. CDR1 is ENHRY, CDR2 SYGVKD, per germline.

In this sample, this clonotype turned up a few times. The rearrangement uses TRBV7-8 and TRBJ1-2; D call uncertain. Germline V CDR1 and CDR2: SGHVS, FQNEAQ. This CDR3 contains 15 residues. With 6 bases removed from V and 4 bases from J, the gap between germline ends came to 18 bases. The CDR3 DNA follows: TGTGCCAGCAGTCCAAGTCCCCAGGTACTCTATGGCTACACCTTC. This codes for CASSPSPQVLYGYTF. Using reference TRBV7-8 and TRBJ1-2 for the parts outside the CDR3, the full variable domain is GAGVSQSPRYKVAKRGQDVALRCDPISGHVSLFWYQQALGQGPEFLTYFQNEAQLDKSGLPSDRFFAERPEGSVSTLKIQRTQQEDSAVYLCASSPSPQVLYGYTFGSGTRLTVV.

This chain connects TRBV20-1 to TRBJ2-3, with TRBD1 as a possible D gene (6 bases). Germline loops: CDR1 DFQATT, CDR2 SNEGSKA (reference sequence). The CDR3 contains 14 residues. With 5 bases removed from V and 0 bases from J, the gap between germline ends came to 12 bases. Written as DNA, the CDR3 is TGCAGTGCTCCCGGACAGCGCAGCACAGATACGCAGTATTTT. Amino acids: CSAPGQRSTDTQYF.

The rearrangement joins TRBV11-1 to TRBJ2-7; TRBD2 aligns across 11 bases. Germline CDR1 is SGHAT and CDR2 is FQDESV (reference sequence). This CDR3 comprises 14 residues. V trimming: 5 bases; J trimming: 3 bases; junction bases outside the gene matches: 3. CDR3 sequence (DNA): TGTGCCAGCAGCGGTACTAGCGGGAGCTACGAGCAGTACTTC. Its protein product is CASSGTSGSYEQYF.

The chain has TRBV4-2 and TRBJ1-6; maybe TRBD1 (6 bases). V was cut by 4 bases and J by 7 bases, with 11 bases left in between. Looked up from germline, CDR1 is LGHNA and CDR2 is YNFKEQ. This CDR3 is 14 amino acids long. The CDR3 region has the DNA TGTGCCAGCAGCCTAACAGGGAGGAATTCACCCCTCCACTTT. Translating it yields CASSLTGRNSPLHF.

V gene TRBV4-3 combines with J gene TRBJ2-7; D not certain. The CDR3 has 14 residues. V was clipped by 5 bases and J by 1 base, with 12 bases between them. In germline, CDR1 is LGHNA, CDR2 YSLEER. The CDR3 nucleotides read TGCGCCAGCAGCAGGCAACACCCATCCTACGAGCAGTACTTC. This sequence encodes CASSRQHPSYEQYF.

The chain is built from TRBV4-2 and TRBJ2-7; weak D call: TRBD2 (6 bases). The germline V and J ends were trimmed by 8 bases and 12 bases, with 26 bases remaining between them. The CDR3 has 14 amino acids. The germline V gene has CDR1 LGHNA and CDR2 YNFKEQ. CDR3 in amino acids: CASGAGEARGVVYF. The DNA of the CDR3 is TGTGCCAGCGGAGCGGGCGAGGCCCGTGGGGTGGTGTACTTC.

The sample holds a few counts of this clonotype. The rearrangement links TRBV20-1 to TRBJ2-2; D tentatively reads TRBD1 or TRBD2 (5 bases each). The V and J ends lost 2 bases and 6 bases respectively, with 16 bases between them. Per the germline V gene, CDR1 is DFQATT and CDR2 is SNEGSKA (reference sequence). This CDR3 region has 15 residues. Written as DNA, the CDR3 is TGCAGTGCTAGAAACAGGCATCATAGCGCCGGGGAGCTGTTTTTT. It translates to CSARNRHHSAGELFF.

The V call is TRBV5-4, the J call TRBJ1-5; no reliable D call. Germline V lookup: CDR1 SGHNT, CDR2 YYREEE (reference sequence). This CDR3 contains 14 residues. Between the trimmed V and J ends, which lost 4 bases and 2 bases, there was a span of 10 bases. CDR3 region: CASSQDGGNQPQHF. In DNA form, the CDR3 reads TGTGCCAGCAGCCAGGACGGGGGCAATCAGCCCCAGCATTTT.

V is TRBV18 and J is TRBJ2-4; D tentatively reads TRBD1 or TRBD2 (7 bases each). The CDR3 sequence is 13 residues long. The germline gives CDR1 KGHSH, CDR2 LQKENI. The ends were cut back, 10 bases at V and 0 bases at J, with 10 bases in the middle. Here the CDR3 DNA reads TGTGCCACCAGGGGGGGAGCCAAAAACATTCAGTACTTC. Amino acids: CATRGGAKNIQYF. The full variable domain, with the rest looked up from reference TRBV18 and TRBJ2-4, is NAGVMQNPRHLVRRRGQEARLRCSPMKGHSHVYWYRQLPEEGLKFMVYLQKENIIDESGMPKERFSAEFPKEGPSILRIQQVVRGDSAAYFCATRGGAKNIQYFGAGTRLSVL.

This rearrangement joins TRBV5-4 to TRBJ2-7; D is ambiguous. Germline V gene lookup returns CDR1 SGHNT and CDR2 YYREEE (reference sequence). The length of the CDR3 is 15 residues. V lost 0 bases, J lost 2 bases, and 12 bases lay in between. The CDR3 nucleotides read TGTGCCAGCAGCTTGGGCCCGGCCAACCCCTACGAGCAGTACTTC. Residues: CASSLGPANPYEQYF.

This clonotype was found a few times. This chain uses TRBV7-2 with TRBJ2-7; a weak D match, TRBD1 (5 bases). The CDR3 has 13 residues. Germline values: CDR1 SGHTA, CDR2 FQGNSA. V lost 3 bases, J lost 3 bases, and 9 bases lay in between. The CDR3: CASSFRVNYEQYF. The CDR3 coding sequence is TGTGCCAGCAGCTTCAGGGTAAACTACGAGCAGTACTTC.

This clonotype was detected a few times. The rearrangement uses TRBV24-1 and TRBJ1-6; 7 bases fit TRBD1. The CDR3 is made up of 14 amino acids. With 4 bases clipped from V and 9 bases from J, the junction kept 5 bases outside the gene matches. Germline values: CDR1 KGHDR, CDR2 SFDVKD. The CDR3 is CATSENGDSSPLHF. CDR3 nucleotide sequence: TGTGCCACCAGTGAGAACGGGGACAGTTCACCCCTCCACTTT.

This CDR3 is CASSQDVGNYGYTF. CDR3 DNA sequence: TGTGCCAGCAGCCAAGATGTTGGAAACTATGGCTACACCTTC. The chain is built from TRBV4-2 and TRBJ1-2; D is uncertain. The CDR3 covers 14 residues. V lost 0 bases, J lost 2 bases, and 7 bases lay in between. Germline loops: CDR1 LGHNA, CDR2 YNFKEQ.

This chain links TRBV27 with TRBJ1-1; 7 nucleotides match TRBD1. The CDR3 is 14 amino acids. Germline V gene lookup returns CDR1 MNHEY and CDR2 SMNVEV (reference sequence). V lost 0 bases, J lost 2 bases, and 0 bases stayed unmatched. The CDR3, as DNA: TGTGCCAGCAGTTTATCAGGGGGCAACACTGAAGCTTTCTTT. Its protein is CASSLSGGNTEAFF.

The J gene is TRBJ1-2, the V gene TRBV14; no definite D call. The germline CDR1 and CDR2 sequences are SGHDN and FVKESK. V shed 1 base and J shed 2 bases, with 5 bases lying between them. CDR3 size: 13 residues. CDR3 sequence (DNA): TGTGCCAGCAGCCAAGGGAGAAACTATGGCTACACCTTC. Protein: CASSQGRNYGYTF. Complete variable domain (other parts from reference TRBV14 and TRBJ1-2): EAGVTQFPSHSVIEKGQTVTLRCDPISGHDNLYWYRRVMGKEIKFLLHFVKESKQDESGMPNNRFLAERTGGTYSTLKVQPAELEDSGVYFCASSQGRNYGYTFGSGTRLTVV.